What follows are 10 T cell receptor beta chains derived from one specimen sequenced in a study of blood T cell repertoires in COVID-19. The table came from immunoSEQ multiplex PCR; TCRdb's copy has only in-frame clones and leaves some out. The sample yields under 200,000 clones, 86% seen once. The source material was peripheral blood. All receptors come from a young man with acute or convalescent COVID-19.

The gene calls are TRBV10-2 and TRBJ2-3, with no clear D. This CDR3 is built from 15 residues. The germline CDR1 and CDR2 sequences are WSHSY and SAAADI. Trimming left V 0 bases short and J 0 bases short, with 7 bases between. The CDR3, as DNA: TGCGCCAGCAGTGAGTCCCCGACTAGCACAGATACGCAGTATTTT. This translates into CASSESPTSTDTQYF.

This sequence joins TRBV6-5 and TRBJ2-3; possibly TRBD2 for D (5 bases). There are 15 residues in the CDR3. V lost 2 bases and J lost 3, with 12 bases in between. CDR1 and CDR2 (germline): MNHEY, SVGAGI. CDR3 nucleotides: TGTGCCAGCAGTTACGTAGGTAGCGTGACAGATACGCAGTATTTT. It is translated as CASSYVGSVTDTQYF.

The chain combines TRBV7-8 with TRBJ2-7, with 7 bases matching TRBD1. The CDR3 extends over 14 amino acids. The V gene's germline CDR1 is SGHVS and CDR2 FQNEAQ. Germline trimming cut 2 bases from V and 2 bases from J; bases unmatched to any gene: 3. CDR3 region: CASSLTGAAYEQYF. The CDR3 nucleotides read TGTGCCAGCAGCTTAACAGGGGCAGCCTACGAGCAGTACTTC. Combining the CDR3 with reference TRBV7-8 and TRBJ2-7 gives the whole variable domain GAGVSQSPRYKVAKRGQDVALRCDPISGHVSLFWYQQALGQGPEFLTYFQNEAQLDKSGLPSDRFFAERPEGSVSTLKIQRTQQEDSAVYLCASSLTGAAYEQYFGPGTRLTVT.

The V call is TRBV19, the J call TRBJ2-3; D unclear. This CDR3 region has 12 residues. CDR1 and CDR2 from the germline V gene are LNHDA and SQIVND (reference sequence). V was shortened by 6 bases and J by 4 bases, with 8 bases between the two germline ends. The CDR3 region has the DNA TGTGCCAGTAGCCTAAGCCCAGATACGCAGTATTTT. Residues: CASSLSPDTQYF. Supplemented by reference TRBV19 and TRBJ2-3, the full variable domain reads DGGITQSPKYLFRKEGQNVTLSCEQNLNHDAMYWYRQDPGQGLRLIYYSQIVNDFQKGDIAEGYSVSREKKESFPLTVTSAQKNPTAFYLCASSLSPDTQYFGPGTRLTVL.

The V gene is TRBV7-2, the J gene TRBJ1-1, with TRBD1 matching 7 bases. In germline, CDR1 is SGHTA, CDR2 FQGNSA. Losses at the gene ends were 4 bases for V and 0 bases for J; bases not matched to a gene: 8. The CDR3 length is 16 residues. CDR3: CASSSTPGQLNTEAFF. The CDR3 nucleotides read TGTGCCAGCAGCTCAACCCCGGGACAGCTGAACACTGAAGCTTTCTTT.

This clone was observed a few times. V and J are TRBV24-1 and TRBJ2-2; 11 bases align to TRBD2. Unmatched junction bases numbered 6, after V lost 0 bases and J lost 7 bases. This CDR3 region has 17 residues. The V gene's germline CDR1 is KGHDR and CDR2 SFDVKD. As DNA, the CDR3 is TGTGCCACCAGTGATTTGACTAGCGGGGGACCCGGCGGGGAGCTGTTTTTT. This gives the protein CATSDLTSGGPGGELFF.

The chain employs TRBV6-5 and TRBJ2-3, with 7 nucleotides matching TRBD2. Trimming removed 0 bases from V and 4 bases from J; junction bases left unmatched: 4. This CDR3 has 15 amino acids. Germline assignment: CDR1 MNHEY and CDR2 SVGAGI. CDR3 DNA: TGTGCCAGCAGTTACTCAGAGGCGGGGGCAGATACGCAGTATTTT. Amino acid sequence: CASSYSEAGADTQYF.

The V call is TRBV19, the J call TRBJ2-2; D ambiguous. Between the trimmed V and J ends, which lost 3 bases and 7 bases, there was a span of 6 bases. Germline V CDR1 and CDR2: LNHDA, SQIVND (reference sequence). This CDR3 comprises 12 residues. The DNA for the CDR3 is TGTGCCAGTAGTATTTCTAGCGGGGAGCTGTTTTTT. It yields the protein CASSISSGELFF.

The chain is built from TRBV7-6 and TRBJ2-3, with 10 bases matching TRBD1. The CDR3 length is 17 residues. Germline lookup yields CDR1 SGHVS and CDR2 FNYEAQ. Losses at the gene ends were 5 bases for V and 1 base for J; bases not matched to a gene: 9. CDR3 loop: CASSPGQGVVGTDTQYF. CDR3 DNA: TGTGCCAGCAGCCCCGGACAGGGGGTAGTGGGCACAGATACGCAGTATTTT.

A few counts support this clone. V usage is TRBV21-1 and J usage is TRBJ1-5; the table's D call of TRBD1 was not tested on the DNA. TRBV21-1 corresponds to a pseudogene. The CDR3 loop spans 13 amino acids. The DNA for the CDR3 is TGTGCCAGCAGAGACAGCTGCAATCAGCCCCAGCATTTT. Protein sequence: CASRDSCNQPQHF.